Detailed here is one T cell receptor beta chain. Measured with immunoSEQ multiplex PCR; TCRdb has only the in-frame clones, and not every one. Found here are roughly 42,000 clones, 89% of them singletons; the top ten hold around 6.5%. The CDR3 spans 14 residues. The V end lost 5 bases, the J end lost 8 bases, and 13 bases lay between the germline ends. Per the germline V gene, CDR1 is SGHTA and CDR2 is FQGNSA. This record belongs to a study of blood T cell repertoires in COVID-19. Study-level background: COVID-19 samples, acute and convalescent, were from the United States, Italy and Spain.

The TCR originated in a human donor in a cohort sampled during active COVID-19. Specimen: peripheral blood. The V gene is TRBV7-2, the J gene TRBJ1-6; D uncertain. DNA for the CDR3: TGTGCCAGCAGCCCTGGCGGGGTTTATTCACCCCTCCACTTT. This gives the protein CASSPGGVYSPLHF.